This entry is about one T cell receptor beta chain. Its antigen remains unidentified. Method: immunoSEQ multiplex PCR; TCRdb's copy keeps in-frame clones and lacks some. Of fewer than 50,000 clones in the sample, 85% were seen once. These data originate in a study of lymphopenia after photon versus proton radiotherapy. Study-wide findings and caveats: Post-nadir diversity loss with photons came from oligoclonal expansion, particularly CD8+ Temra cells. Larger post-nadir TCR diversity loss correlated inversely with survival in deceased patients.

The CDR3 is made up of 14 amino acids. Trimming at V came to 4 bases and at J to 5 bases, leaving 5 bases not matched to a gene. Germline V gene sequence: CDR1 MNHNS, CDR2 SASEGT. The chain recombines TRBV6-1 with TRBJ2-5; 9 bases map to TRBD1. The receptor comes from a man aged 40-50 years with gastric cancer. The input for sequencing was peripheral blood, taken from a patient treated with photon-based radiotherapy. CDR3 residues: CASSARQGVETQYF. The CDR3 DNA follows: TGTGCCAGCAGTGCAAGACAGGGGGTCGAGACCCAGTACTTC.